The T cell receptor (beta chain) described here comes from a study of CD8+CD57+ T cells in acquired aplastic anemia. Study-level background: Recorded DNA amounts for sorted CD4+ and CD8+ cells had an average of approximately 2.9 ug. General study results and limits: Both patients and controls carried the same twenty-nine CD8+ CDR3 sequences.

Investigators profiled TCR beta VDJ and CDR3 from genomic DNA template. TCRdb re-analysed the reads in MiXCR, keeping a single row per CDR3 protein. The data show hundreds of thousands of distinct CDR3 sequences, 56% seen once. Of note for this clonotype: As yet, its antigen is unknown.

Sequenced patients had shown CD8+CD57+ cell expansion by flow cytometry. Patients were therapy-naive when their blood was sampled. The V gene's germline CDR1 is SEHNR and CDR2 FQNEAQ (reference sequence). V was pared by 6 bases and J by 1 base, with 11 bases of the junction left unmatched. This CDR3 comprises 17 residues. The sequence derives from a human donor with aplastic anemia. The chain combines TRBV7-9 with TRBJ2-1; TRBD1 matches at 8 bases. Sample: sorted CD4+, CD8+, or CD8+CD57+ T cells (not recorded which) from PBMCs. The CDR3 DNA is TGTGCCAGCAGTGCCGGCCTCTGGACAGGGTCCTACAATGAGCAGTTCTTC. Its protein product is CASSAGLWTGSYNEQFF.